This T cell receptor (beta chain) was sequenced during a study of blood T cell repertoires in COVID-19. TCRdb keeps only in-frame clones here, not all; method: immunoSEQ multiplex PCR. The table includes some 65,000 clones, 90% detected once. Germline V lookup: CDR1 MNHEY, CDR2 SVGAGI. With 9 bases clipped from V and 4 bases from J, the junction kept 5 bases outside the gene matches. The CDR3 loop spans 13 amino acids. The specimen sequenced was peripheral blood. This TCR was recovered from a man aged 50 to 59 with COVID-19, enrolled during active disease. This chain joins TRBV6-5 and TRBJ1-3; 8 bases fit TRBD1. CDR3 bases: TGTGCCAGTTATCGGACAGGGGGAAACACCATATATTTT. As protein: CASYRTGGNTIYF.